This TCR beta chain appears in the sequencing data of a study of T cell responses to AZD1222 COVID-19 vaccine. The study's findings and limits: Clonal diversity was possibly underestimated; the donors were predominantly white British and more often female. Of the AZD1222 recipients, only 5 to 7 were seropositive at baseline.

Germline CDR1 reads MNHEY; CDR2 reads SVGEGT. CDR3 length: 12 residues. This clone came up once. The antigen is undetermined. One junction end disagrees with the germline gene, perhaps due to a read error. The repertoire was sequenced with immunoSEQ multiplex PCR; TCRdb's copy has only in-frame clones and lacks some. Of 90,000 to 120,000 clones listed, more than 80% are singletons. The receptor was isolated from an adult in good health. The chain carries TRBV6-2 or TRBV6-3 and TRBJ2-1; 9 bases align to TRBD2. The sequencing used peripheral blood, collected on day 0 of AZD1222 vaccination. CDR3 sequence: CASSYRSGGALF. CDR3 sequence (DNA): TGTGCCAGCAGTTACCGTAGCGGGGGTGCGCTCTTC.